The sample holds one count of the clone carrying this T cell receptor beta chain. Antigen unknown. This sample is part of a study of cytomegalovirus exposure and HLA in healthy donors. Study information: There were about 85 million unique TCRs (from HLA-typed donors) in an early data release. Findings and limits, study-wide: Later analysis indicated greater clonal expansion among HLA-associated TCR beta chains than among equally common other chains. In an earlier analysis, in 540 or so donors, most V segments appeared productive either ~87% or ~30% of the time. With high specificity and sensitivity, the classifier reportedly diagnosed cytomegalovirus status.

From germline, CDR1 is SGHNT and CDR2 YENEEA. The CDR3 spans 15 residues. V lost 1 base and J lost 6, with 10 bases in between. PCR used 60 Vbeta primers and 13 Jbeta primers. Produced via immunoSEQ multiplex PCR; TCRdb's table is partial and in-frame only. The repertoire holds under 200,000 clones, with approximately 72% as singletons. The rearrangement uses TRBV11-3 and TRBJ1-6; D may be TRBD1 (6 bases). This sequence originates from a man aged 50-59 years in good health and CMV-seronegative. The specimen was PBMCs. The CDR3 nucleotides are TGTGCCAGCAGCTTAGGCGACAGGATTAATTCACCCCTCCACTTT. It encodes CASSLGDRINSPLHF.